The TCR beta chain under discussion was sequenced for a study of molecular identifiers for immune sequencing clone quantification. Overall study findings and caveats: Whereas naive cells kept under 1% of molecules in clones above 20 RNA copies, such clones held over 97% in effectors. Barcode sharing among identical TCR molecules could make large clones appear smaller.

From the PCR reads, TCRdb called clonotypes with MiXCR, one entry per CDR3 protein. The table shows about half a million distinct CDR3 sequences, with 20% to 25% occurring only once. The length of the CDR3 is 13 residues. V lost 0 bases and J lost 3, with 6 bases in between. CDR1 MGHRA and CDR2 YSYEKL come from the germline V gene. The authors gated naive CD8 T cells as CD8+CD4-CCR7+CD45RA+ for sorting. As regards this clonotype: Antigen specificity is unknown.

The sample consisted of naive CD8+ T cells from blood, with Jurkat cell RNA spiked in. Subset specified: FACS-sorted CD8+CD4-CCR7+CD45RA+ naive T cells. This chain joins TRBV4-1 and TRBJ2-7; D not certain. The clonotype was recovered from a human donor in good health. Some libraries in this study had Jurkat cell RNA spiked in. CDR3 nucleotides: TGCGCCAGCAGCCAAGAACAGAACTACGAGCAGTACTTC. It specifies CASSQEQNYEQYF.